This T cell receptor beta chain was identified during a study of identical twins. A universal primer site came from template switching; cDNA carried unique molecular identifiers. TCRdb reprocessed the 5' RACE reads via MiXCR and lists one record per CDR3 protein. Among 1.5 million to 2 million distinct CDR3 sequences, about 32% were seen once, and the ten largest hold around 0.3%. A few counts support this clonotype. The CDR3 is made up of 9 amino acids. Germline V gene sequence: CDR1 DFQATT, CDR2 SNEGSKA (reference sequence). V gave up 3 bases and J gave up 9 bases, with 6 bases separating them. The specimen sequenced was cord blood. The V and J genes are TRBV20-1 and TRBJ2-7, with a possible D match to TRBD2 (6 bases). This TCR came from a newborn girl in good health. The CDR3 DNA reads TGCAGTGCTAGCGGGGGGCAGTACTTC. As protein: CSASGGQYF.